This paragraph reports one T cell receptor (beta chain). The antigen remains undetermined. The data stem from a study of T cell responses to AZD1222 COVID-19 vaccine. Regarding the study as a whole: Sampled repertoires all dated from after the peak T cell response.

With 9 bases removed from V and 7 bases from J, the gap between germline ends came to 15 bases. CDR3 length: 13 residues. The germline V gene encodes CDR1 SNHLY and CDR2 FYNNEI. The table came from immunoSEQ multiplex PCR; TCRdb's copy has only in-frame clones and leaves some out. Of about 140,000 clones in the sample, approximately 89% were seen once. This specimen was peripheral blood, taken 28 days after the second AZD1222 dose. This chain connects TRBV2 to TRBJ1-4; no clear D. This clonotype originated in an adult who received the AZD1222 COVID-19 vaccine. The CDR3 sequence is CASLSDVGEKLFF. CDR3 sequence (DNA): TGTGCCAGTCTATCGGACGTCGGTGAAAAACTGTTTTTT.